Shown below are 4 T cell receptor beta chains from a single sample sequenced in a study of blood T cells in healthy people across ages. Alongside a J-beta primer mix, a sample-barcoded 5' primer served in a second PCR lasting about 7 to 11 cycles. One entry per CDR3 protein results from TCRdb running MiXCR on the 5' RACE reads. The profile shows 1.6 million or so distinct CDR3 sequences, 30% to 35% of them singletons. Sequenced: blood. These receptor sequences come from a woman in her 30s in good health.

This sequence joins TRBV27 and TRBJ2-7; tentative D call: TRBD2 (5 bases). Germline V lookup: CDR1 MNHEY, CDR2 SMNVEV (reference sequence). The V end lost 8 bases, the J end lost 2 bases, and 13 bases lay between the germline ends. CDR3 length: 13 residues. CDR3 region: CASPGLAAYEQYF. The CDR3 nucleotides read TGTGCCAGCCCCGGACTGGCCGCCTACGAGCAGTACTTC.

This clonotype was detected ten times or more. The V gene is TRBV20-1, the J gene TRBJ2-2; 9 bases map to TRBD2. Per the germline V gene, CDR1 is DFQATT and CDR2 is SNEGSKA (reference sequence). The ends lost 5 bases at V and 6 bases at J; junction bases unmatched: 7. This CDR3 has 14 residues. The CDR3 coding sequence is TGCAGTGCTGTCCCGGCGGGGGGGCCCGGGGAGCTGTTTTTT. It encodes CSAVPAGGPGELFF.

This clonotype was seen only a few times. The rearrangement links TRBV4-1 to TRBJ1-4, with 7 positions matching TRBD1. The CDR3 totals 15 residues. The trim removed 0 bases at V and 4 bases at J, leaving 2 bases unmatched. Germline V gene lookup returns CDR1 MGHRA and CDR2 YSYEKL. The CDR3 protein is CASSQEQGYNEKLFF. CDR3 in DNA: TGCGCCAGCAGCCAAGAACAGGGGTATAATGAAAAACTGTTTTTT.

The J gene is TRBJ2-7, the V gene TRBV11-3; possible D gene TRBD2, 8 bases. Germline loops: CDR1 SGHNT, CDR2 YENEEA. There are 15 residues in the CDR3. V shed 5 bases and J shed 1 base, with 15 bases lying between them. The CDR3 protein is CASSPGRGHSYEQYF. Here the CDR3 DNA reads TGTGCCAGCAGCCCCGGGAGGGGGCATTCCTACGAGCAGTACTTC.